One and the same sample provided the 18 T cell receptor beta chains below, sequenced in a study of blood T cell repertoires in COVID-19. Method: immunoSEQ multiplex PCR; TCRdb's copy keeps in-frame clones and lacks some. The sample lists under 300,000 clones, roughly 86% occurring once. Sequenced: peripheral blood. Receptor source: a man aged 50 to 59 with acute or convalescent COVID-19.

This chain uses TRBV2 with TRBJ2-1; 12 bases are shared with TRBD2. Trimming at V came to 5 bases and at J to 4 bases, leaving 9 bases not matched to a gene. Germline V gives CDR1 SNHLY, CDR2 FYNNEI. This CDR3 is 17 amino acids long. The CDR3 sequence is CASSYSGLAGIYNEQFF. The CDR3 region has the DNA TGTGCCAGCAGTTACTCCGGACTAGCGGGGATTTACAATGAGCAGTTCTTC.

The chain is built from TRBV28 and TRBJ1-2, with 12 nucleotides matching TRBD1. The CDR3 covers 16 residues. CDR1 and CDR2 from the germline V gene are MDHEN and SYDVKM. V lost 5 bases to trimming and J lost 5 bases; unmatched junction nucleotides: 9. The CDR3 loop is CASSILPGQGAYGYTF. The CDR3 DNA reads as TGTGCCAGCAGTATACTGCCGGGACAGGGGGCGTATGGCTACACCTTC.

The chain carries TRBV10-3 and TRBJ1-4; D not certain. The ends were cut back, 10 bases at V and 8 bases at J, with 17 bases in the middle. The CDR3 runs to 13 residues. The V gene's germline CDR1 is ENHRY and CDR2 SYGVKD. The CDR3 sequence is CATTDGMGEKLFF. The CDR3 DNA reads TGTGCCACCACCGACGGGATGGGGGAAAAACTGTTTTTT.

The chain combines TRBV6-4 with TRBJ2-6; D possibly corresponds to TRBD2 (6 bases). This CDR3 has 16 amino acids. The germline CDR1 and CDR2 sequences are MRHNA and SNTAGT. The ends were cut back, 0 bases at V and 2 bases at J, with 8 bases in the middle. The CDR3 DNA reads TGTGCCAGCAGTGACTCGGGGAGGACTGGGGCCAACGTCCTGACTTTC. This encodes CASSDSGRTGANVLTF.

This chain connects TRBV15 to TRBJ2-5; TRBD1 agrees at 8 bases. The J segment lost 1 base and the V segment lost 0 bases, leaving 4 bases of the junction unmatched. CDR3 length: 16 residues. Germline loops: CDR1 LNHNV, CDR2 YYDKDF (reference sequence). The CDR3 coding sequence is TGTGCCACCAGCAGAGATGGAGGACAGGGCCAAGAGACCCAGTACTTC. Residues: CATSRDGGQGQETQYF.

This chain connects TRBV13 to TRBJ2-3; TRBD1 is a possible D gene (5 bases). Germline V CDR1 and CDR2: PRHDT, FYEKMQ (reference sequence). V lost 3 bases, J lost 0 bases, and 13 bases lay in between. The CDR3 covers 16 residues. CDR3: CASSLLGRASTDTQYF. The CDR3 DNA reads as TGTGCCAGCAGCTTGCTCGGCAGGGCAAGCACAGATACGCAGTATTTT.

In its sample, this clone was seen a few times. As DNA, the CDR3 is TGTGCCAGCAGCTCAGTAAGAGTAGCGGGAGTGGAGACCCAGTACTTC. Amino acids: CASSSVRVAGVETQYF. The V gene is TRBV11-3, the J gene TRBJ2-5, with TRBD2 identical over 9 bases. This CDR3 contains 16 residues. Unmatched junction bases numbered 11, after V lost 4 bases and J lost 5 bases. Per germline, CDR1 SGHNT and CDR2 YENEEA.

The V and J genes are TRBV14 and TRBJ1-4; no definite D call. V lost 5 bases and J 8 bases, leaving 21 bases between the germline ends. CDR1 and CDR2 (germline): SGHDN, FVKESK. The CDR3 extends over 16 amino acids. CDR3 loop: CASSYNVGSIKEKLFF. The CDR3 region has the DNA TGTGCCAGCAGCTATAATGTGGGGAGTATTAAAGAAAAACTGTTTTTT.

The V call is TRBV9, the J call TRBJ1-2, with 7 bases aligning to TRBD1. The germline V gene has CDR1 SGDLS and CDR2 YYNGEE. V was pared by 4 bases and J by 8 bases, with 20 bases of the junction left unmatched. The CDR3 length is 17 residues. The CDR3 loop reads CASSLTPGQISLGGYTF. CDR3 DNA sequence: TGTGCCAGCAGCCTGACCCCGGGACAGATTTCTTTGGGCGGCTACACCTTC.

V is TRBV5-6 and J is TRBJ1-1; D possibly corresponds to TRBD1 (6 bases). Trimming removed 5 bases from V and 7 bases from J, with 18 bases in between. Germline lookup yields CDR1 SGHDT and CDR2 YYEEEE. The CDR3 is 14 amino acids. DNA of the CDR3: TGTGCCAGCAGATGGGGCGGACAGAACGATGAAGCTTTCTTT. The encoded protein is CASRWGGQNDEAFF.

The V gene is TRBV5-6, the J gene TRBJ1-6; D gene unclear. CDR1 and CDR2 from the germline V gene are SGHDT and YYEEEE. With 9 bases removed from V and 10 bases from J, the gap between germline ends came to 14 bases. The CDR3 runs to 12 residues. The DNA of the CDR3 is TGTGCCACCAGAATCAACAGCTCACCCCTCCACTTT. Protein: CATRINSSPLHF.

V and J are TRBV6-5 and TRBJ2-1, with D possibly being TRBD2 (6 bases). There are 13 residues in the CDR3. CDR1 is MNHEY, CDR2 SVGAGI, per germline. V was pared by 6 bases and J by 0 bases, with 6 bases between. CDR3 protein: CASRRGSYNEQFF. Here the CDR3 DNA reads TGTGCCAGCAGGCGGGGCTCCTACAATGAGCAGTTCTTC.

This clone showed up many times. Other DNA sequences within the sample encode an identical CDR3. CDR3 DNA sequence: TGTGCCAGCAGCGGATGGCCCAGGGGGTACGAGCAGTACTTC. Amino acid sequence: CASSGWPRGYEQYF. The gene calls are TRBV11-3 and TRBJ2-7; the match to TRBD1 covers 7 bases. In germline, CDR1 is SGHNT, CDR2 YENEEA. Trimming cost V 5 bases and J 4 bases; bases outside gene matches: 8. This CDR3 is 14 amino acids long.

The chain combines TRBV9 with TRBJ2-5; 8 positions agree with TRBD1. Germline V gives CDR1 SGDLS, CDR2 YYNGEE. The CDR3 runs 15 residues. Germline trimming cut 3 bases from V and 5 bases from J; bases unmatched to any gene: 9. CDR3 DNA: TGTGCCAGCAGCGGACGCGGTGGACAGGGCGAGACCCAGTACTTC. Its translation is CASSGRGGQGETQYF.

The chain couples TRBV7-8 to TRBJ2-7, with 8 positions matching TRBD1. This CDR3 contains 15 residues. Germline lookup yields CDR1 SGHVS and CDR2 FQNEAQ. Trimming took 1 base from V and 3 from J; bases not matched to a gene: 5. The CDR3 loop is CASSLVQGGGYEQYF. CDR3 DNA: TGTGCCAGCAGCTTAGTACAGGGGGGCGGCTACGAGCAGTACTTC.

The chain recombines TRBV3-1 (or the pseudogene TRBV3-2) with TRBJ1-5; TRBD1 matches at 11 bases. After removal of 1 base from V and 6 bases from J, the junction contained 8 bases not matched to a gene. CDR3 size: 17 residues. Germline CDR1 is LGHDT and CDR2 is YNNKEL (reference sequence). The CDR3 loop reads CASSQVGDRGIGQPQHF. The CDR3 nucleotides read TGTGCCAGCAGCCAAGTAGGGGACAGGGGGATAGGTCAGCCCCAGCATTTT.

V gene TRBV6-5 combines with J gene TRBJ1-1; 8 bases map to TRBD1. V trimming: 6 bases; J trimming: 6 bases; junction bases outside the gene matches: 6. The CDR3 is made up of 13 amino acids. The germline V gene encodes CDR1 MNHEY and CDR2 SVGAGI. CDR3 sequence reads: CASRPNRGAEAFF. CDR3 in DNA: TGTGCCAGCAGACCTAACAGGGGGGCTGAAGCTTTCTTT.

The CDR3, as DNA: TGCGCCAGCAGACGGGACAGGGAGTCCACTGAAGCTTTCTTT. This encodes CASRRDRESTEAFF. The V gene is TRBV10-2, the J gene TRBJ1-1; 9 positions agree with TRBD1. The CDR3 length is 14 residues. CDR1 and CDR2 (germline): WSHSY, SAAADI. J was trimmed by 4 bases and V by 6 bases; bases with no gene match: 6.